The 24 T cell receptor beta chains in this list originate from one sample, sequenced in a study of T cells in Graves' hyperthyroidism and ophthalmopathy. Authors of the study amplified TCR beta CDR3 regions from RNA transcripts. The HTBI primer set drove a first-round RT-PCR of the TCR CDR3. TCRdb re-analysed the multiplex PCR reads in MiXCR, keeping a single row per CDR3 protein. The table records about 520,000 distinct CDR3 sequences, roughly a quarter of them present only once. The sequenced sample was blood. These receptors were taken from a woman in her thirties with Graves' ophthalmopathy.

This clonotype was seen repeatedly, ten times or more. The V and J genes are TRBV18 and TRBJ2-2; D possibly uses TRBD1 or TRBD2 (5 bases each). Between the trimmed V and J ends, which lost 3 bases and 1 base, there was a span of 12 bases. The CDR3 has 16 residues. Germline lookup yields CDR1 KGHSH and CDR2 LQKENI. The CDR3 here is CASSPQGRGNTGELFF. CDR3 DNA sequence: TGTGCCAGCTCACCCCAGGGACGAGGGAACACCGGGGAGCTGTTTTTT.

This clonotype was recorded many times. The chain links TRBV6-2 or TRBV6-3 to TRBJ1-5; no clear D gene. Deletions cut 8 bases from V and 0 bases from J, with 11 bases between. The CDR3 loop spans 14 amino acids. Germline assignment: CDR1 MNHEY and CDR2 SVGEGT. The CDR3 DNA sequence: TGTGCCAGCCAGAGAGGGAATAGCAATCAGCCCCAGCATTTT. Its protein product is CASQRGNSNQPQHF.

The sample holds a few counts of this clonotype. J is TRBJ1-1 and V is TRBV10-3, with D possibly matching TRBD1 (6 bases). The V end lost 3 bases, the J end lost 11 bases, and 19 bases lay between the germline ends. Germline CDR1 reads ENHRY; CDR2 reads SYGVKD. This CDR3 has 14 residues. Here the CDR3 reads CAISDPDRARGAFF. The CDR3 DNA sequence: TGTGCCATCAGTGACCCGGACAGAGCTAGGGGGGCTTTCTTT.

This clonotype was seen ten or more times. The rearrangement joins TRBV7-9 to TRBJ1-2, with TRBD1 as a possible D gene (6 bases). The germline CDR1 and CDR2 sequences are SEHNR and FQNEAQ (reference sequence). CDR3 length: 15 amino acids. Between the trimmed V and J ends, which lost 5 bases and 1 base, there was a span of 14 bases. The CDR3 nucleotides are TGTGCCAGCAGCAGAGGACAGAGTCTTAACTATGGCTACACCTTC. This encodes CASSRGQSLNYGYTF.

The rearrangement joins TRBV20-1 to TRBJ2-7, with 7 positions matching TRBD1. Losses at the gene ends were 6 bases for V and 1 base for J; bases not matched to a gene: 3. The V gene's germline CDR1 is DFQATT and CDR2 SNEGSKA (reference sequence). The CDR3 extends over 12 amino acids. CDR3 in amino acids: CSAEDRSYEQYF. Written as DNA, the CDR3 is TGCAGTGCCGAGGACAGGTCCTACGAGCAGTACTTC.

This clonotype was recorded many times. The rearrangement uses TRBV12-3 or TRBV12-4 and TRBJ2-5; D is perhaps TRBD2 (6 bases). V dropped 3 bases and J dropped 0 bases, with 11 bases sitting between them. The CDR3 runs 15 residues. Here the CDR3 DNA reads TGTGCCAGCAGTTTGAGGGGACTGGACCAAGAGACCCAGTACTTC. As protein: CASSLRGLDQETQYF.

This clonotype was seen at least ten times. The chain employs TRBV28 and TRBJ1-5; D is undetermined. Germline CDR1 MDHEN, CDR2 SYDVKM. The V end lost 3 bases, the J end lost 7 bases, and 13 bases lay between the germline ends. The CDR3 extends over 14 amino acids. CDR3 protein: CASSFIRAGQPQHF. CDR3 in DNA: TGTGCCAGCAGTTTTATACGGGCGGGGCAGCCCCAGCATTTT.

This clonotype has at least ten counts. The chain has TRBV28 and TRBJ1-1; D call uncertain. V was cut by 6 bases and J by 1 base, with 12 bases left in between. The CDR3 loop spans 14 amino acids. CDR1 MDHEN and CDR2 SYDVKM come from the germline V gene. CDR3 protein: CASSSPIANTEAFF. The CDR3, as DNA: TGTGCCAGCAGCTCTCCCATAGCGAACACTGAAGCTTTCTTT.

This clonotype has a count of ten or more. V is TRBV7-9 and J is TRBJ1-5, with a weak D call TRBD1 (6 bases). Trimming shortened V by 4 bases and J by 3 bases, and 19 bases separated the two germline ends. The CDR3 length is 17 residues. Germline V gene lookup returns CDR1 SEHNR and CDR2 FQNEAQ (reference sequence). CDR3 residues: CASSSGAEIDDNQPQHF. CDR3 sequence (DNA): TGTGCCAGCAGCTCAGGGGCGGAAATAGATGACAATCAGCCCCAGCATTTT.

This clonotype was detected many times. This chain joins TRBV12-3 or TRBV12-4 and TRBJ2-7; maybe TRBD1 (6 bases). The CDR3 contains 16 residues. Trimming removed 6 bases at V and 7 bases at J, with 25 bases between. The CDR3 reads CASSSRGLNPGEEQYF. In nucleotides, the CDR3 is TGTGCCAGCAGCTCCCGGGGTTTGAACCCAGGGGAAGAGCAGTACTTC.

There are a few counts of this clonotype. This chain connects TRBV4-1 to TRBJ1-1, with 8 bases lining up with TRBD1. The germline V gene encodes CDR1 MGHRA and CDR2 YSYEKL. The J segment lost 0 bases and the V segment lost 1 base, leaving 4 bases of the junction unmatched. This CDR3 has 16 residues. CDR3 DNA: TGCGCCAGCAGCCAAGTCCCAGGGGGCATGAACACTGAAGCTTTCTTT. Translated: CASSQVPGGMNTEAFF.

There are many counts of this clonotype. This chain connects TRBV7-8 to TRBJ1-5; no definite D call. V was clipped by 5 bases and J by 6 bases, with 17 bases between them. The CDR3 runs 15 residues. The germline gives CDR1 SGHVS, CDR2 FQNEAQ. The CDR3 region has the DNA TGTGCCAGCAGCCGCGACGGGAGCCTCCTTCAGCCCCAGCATTTT. This codes for CASSRDGSLLQPQHF.

The sample holds many counts of this clonotype. J is TRBJ2-7 and V is TRBV6-5; D remains ambiguous. The CDR3 contains 15 residues. Germline V gene data show CDR1 as MNHEY and CDR2 as SVGAGI. Trimming left V 0 bases short and J 3 bases short, with 12 bases between. For the CDR3, the DNA is TGTGCCAGCAGTTACTCGATGCCATCCGACTACGAGCAGTACTTC. Protein product: CASSYSMPSDYEQYF.

This clonotype showed up many times. CDR3 coding DNA: TGTGCCAGCAGTGCGACTAGCGGGGGGGGCCTCGAGCAGTACTTC. As protein: CASSATSGGGLEQYF. This chain links TRBV12-3 or TRBV12-4 with TRBJ2-7; 14 positions agree with TRBD2. CDR3 size: 15 residues. With 5 bases clipped from V and 6 bases from J, the junction kept 6 bases outside the gene matches.

This clonotype has at least ten counts. V gene TRBV4-1 combines with J gene TRBJ2-5, with 7 positions matching TRBD1. CDR1 and CDR2 from the germline V gene are MGHRA and YSYEKL. The CDR3 sequence is 18 residues long. Unmatched junction bases numbered 11, after V lost 1 base and J lost 0 bases. For the CDR3, the DNA is TGCGCCAGCAGCCAAGGATTGTTGAGGGGACAGCACCAAGAGACCCAGTACTTC. This sequence encodes CASSQGLLRGQHQETQYF.

This clonotype was recorded a few times. The V gene is TRBV7-8, the J gene TRBJ1-2; D is unresolved. Trimming left V 6 bases short and J 2 bases short, with 13 bases between. In germline, CDR1 is SGHVS, CDR2 FQNEAQ. The CDR3 runs 14 residues. CDR3 amino acids: CASRPGKGNYGYTF. CDR3 nucleotides: TGTGCCAGCAGGCCGGGGAAGGGCAACTATGGCTACACCTTC.

This clonotype was counted at least ten times. The chain recombines TRBV29-1 with TRBJ2-7; the match to TRBD1 covers 12 bases. Germline CDR1 is SQVTM and CDR2 is ANQGSEA. With 4 bases clipped from V and 5 bases from J, the junction kept 6 bases outside the gene matches. The CDR3 runs 14 residues. The CDR3 spells CSVAGGQGADEQYF. CDR3 coding DNA: TGCAGCGTTGCGGGGGGACAGGGGGCAGACGAGCAGTACTTC.

This clonotype was counted at least ten times. The rearrangement links TRBV24-1 to TRBJ2-6, with D possibly being TRBD1 (5 bases). Germline V gene sequence: CDR1 KGHDR, CDR2 SFDVKD. The CDR3 is 14 amino acids. Trimming stripped 6 bases from V and 2 bases from J, with 7 bases between. The CDR3 nucleotides are TGTGCCACCAGTCCGACAGCTGGGGCCAACGTCCTGACTTTC. Its translation is CATSPTAGANVLTF.

This clonotype was detected many times. CDR3 protein: CASSYSPWEGSGNTIYF. The CDR3 bases are TGTGCCAGCAGTTACTCGCCCTGGGAAGGTTCTGGAAACACCATATATTTT. The chain recombines TRBV6-5 with TRBJ1-3, with D uncertain. This CDR3 comprises 17 residues. V lost 0 bases and J 1 base, leaving 13 bases between the germline ends. Germline CDR1 MNHEY, CDR2 SVGAGI.

This clonotype was seen many times. The chain recombines TRBV6-1 with TRBJ1-2; D not certain. Trimming cost V 7 bases and J 7 bases, with 13 bases left between them. CDR1 MNHNS and CDR2 SASEGT come from the germline V gene. The CDR3 is 12 residues long. CDR3 nucleotides: TGTGCCAGCACGTCAGAGCATGTTGGCTACACCTTC. This sequence encodes CASTSEHVGYTF.

This clonotype was observed many times. Mismatch with germline at one junction end may stem from a read error. This chain joins TRBV25-1 and TRBJ2-4; TRBD1 might be the D (6 bases). CDR3 length: 16 residues. Germline V CDR1 and CDR2: MGHDK, SYGVNS. CDR3 nucleotides: TGTGCCAGCAATTCCAGTAATCTGGGGATTCGGGACATTAAGTACTTC. This gives the protein CASNSSNLGIRDIKYF.

The chain couples TRBV6-1 to TRBJ2-5; D gene uncertain. V dropped 6 bases and J dropped 1 base, with 15 bases sitting between them. Germline assignment: CDR1 MNHNS and CDR2 SASEGT. There are 15 residues in the CDR3. The CDR3 loop reads CASRRITFFQETQYF. The CDR3 nucleotides are TGTGCCAGCAGGAGGATTACTTTTTTCCAAGAGACCCAGTACTTC.

V is TRBV27 and J is TRBJ2-7, with 10 nucleotides matching TRBD1. The trim removed 4 bases at V and 6 bases at J, leaving 6 bases unmatched. Germline-derived CDR1 and CDR2 are MNHEY and SMNVEV (reference sequence). This CDR3 region has 14 residues. CDR3 amino acids: CASSWGQGIVEQYF. CDR3 nucleotide sequence: TGTGCCAGCAGTTGGGGACAGGGGATCGTCGAGCAGTACTTC.

This clonotype was detected a few times. J is TRBJ1-1 and V is TRBV11-2; D remains ambiguous. CDR1 and CDR2 (germline): SGHAT, FQNNGV. Between the trimmed V and J ends, which lost 3 bases and 7 bases, there was a span of 9 bases. The CDR3 contains 12 residues. The CDR3 DNA reads TGTGCCAGCAGCTTTAGCGGAAGTGAAGCTTTCTTT. Amino acid sequence: CASSFSGSEAFF.